One and the same sample provided the 15 T cell receptor beta chains below, sequenced in a study of cytomegalovirus exposure and HLA in healthy donors. With 60 Vbeta and 13 Jbeta primers, the PCR was carried out. TCRdb's copy holds only in-frame clones and misses some; the assay was immunoSEQ multiplex PCR. The table has about 140,000 clones, 72% seen once; the top ten hold 2.1%. The sample taken for sequencing was PBMCs. These receptors all stem from a middle-aged man in good health and CMV-seronegative.

This clone was seen a handful of times. This chain joins TRBV5-1 and TRBJ2-3; the match to TRBD2 covers 7 bases. Germline lookup yields CDR1 SGHRS and CDR2 YFSETQ. The V and J ends lost 7 bases and 2 bases, in that order; junction bases with no gene match: 10. The CDR3 contains 15 residues. CDR3 sequence (DNA): TGCGCCAGCGGGCCGGCGGGGGAAACCACAGATACGCAGTATTTT. Its protein is CASGPAGETTDTQYF. Full variable domain (missing parts from reference TRBV5-1 and TRBJ2-3): KAGVTQTPRYLIKTRGQQVTLSCSPISGHRSVSWYQQTPGQGLQFLFEYFSETQRNKGNFPGRFSGRQFSNSRSEMNVSTLELGDSALYLCASGPAGETTDTQYFGPGTRLTVL.

J is TRBJ2-1 and V is TRBV5-1; 7 nucleotides align to TRBD2. Germline V gives CDR1 SGHRS, CDR2 YFSETQ. This CDR3 spans 17 amino acids. The ends lost 1 base at V and 0 bases at J; junction bases unmatched: 7. The CDR3 sequence: CASSLKTAGDSYNEQFF. CDR3 DNA: TGCGCCAGCAGCTTGAAAACGGCGGGGGACTCCTACAATGAGCAGTTCTTC.

The chain links TRBV13 to TRBJ2-2; D gene uncertain. Germline-derived CDR1 and CDR2 are PRHDT and FYEKMQ (reference sequence). The CDR3 spans 13 residues. Trimming stripped 2 bases from V and 3 bases from J, with 4 bases between. The CDR3 loop is CASSLRDTGELFF. CDR3 DNA: TGTGCCAGCAGCTTACGCGACACCGGGGAGCTGTTTTTT.

The chain couples TRBV4-1 to TRBJ1-5; D is undetermined. V gave up 1 base and J gave up 1 base, with 5 bases separating them. The germline CDR1 and CDR2 sequences are MGHRA and YSYEKL. This CDR3 is 14 amino acids long. The CDR3 DNA follows: TGCGCCAGCAGCCAAGTCTCGAGCAATCAGCCCCAGCATTTT. It yields the protein CASSQVSSNQPQHF.

This chain links TRBV10-1 with TRBJ2-7, with TRBD1 matching 7 bases. The junction had 6 bases not matched to a gene; V was cut back by 1 base and J by 6 bases. Germline V gene sequence: CDR1 WNHNN, CDR2 SYGVQD (reference sequence). CDR3 length equals 14 residues. CDR3 DNA: TGCGCCAGCAGTGAGTTTAAAGGGGGCCGCGAGCAGTACTTC. It yields the protein CASSEFKGGREQYF.

This clone was recorded once. The chain is built from TRBV6-5 and TRBJ2-2, with D uncertain. This CDR3 comprises 15 residues. The germline V gene encodes CDR1 MNHEY and CDR2 SVGAGI. Trimming shortened V by 2 bases and J by 2 bases, and 9 bases separated the two germline ends. CDR3 protein: CASSYGAFNTGELFF. CDR3 DNA: TGTGCCAGCAGTTACGGAGCCTTCAACACCGGGGAGCTGTTTTTT.

This clone showed up just a few times. This chain joins TRBV7-9 and TRBJ1-5; D not certain. The V and J ends lost 6 bases and 3 bases respectively, with 6 bases between them. CDR3 size: 12 residues. Looked up from germline, CDR1 is SEHNR and CDR2 is FQNEAQ (reference sequence). CDR3 DNA sequence: TGTGCCAGCAGAATAAACAATCAGCCCCAGCATTTT. This sequence encodes CASRINNQPQHF.

This chain uses TRBV18 with TRBJ2-7; TRBD2 matches 7 bases. V dropped 2 bases and J dropped 5; count of bases not matched to a gene: 6. The length of the CDR3 is 14 residues. The germline CDR1 and CDR2 sequences are KGHSH and LQKENI. The CDR3 DNA is TGTGCCAGCTCACCAAGGGAGGGCCGGGACGAGCAGTACTTC. Protein: CASSPREGRDEQYF. Using reference TRBV18 and TRBJ2-7 for the parts outside the CDR3, the full variable domain is NAGVMQNPRHLVRRRGQEARLRCSPMKGHSHVYWYRQLPEEGLKFMVYLQKENIIDESGMPKERFSAEFPKEGPSILRIQQVVRGDSAAYFCASSPREGRDEQYFGPGTRLTVT.

V and J are TRBV28 and TRBJ2-5, with 8 bases identical to TRBD1. The CDR3 has 12 amino acids. Germline lookup yields CDR1 MDHEN and CDR2 SYDVKM. The ends lost 8 bases at V and 5 bases at J; junction bases unmatched: 4. The CDR3 DNA is TGTGCCAGCCAGGGGGCTTGGGAGACCCAGTACTTC. Translating gives CASQGAWETQYF. The full variable domain, rest sourced from reference TRBV28 and TRBJ2-5, is DVKVTQSSRYLVKRTGEKVFLECVQDMDHENMFWYRQDPGLGLRLIYFSYDVKMKEKGDIPEGYSVSREKKERFSLILESASTNQTSMYLCASQGAWETQYFGPGTRLLVL.

This clone was detected a few times. As DNA, the CDR3 is TGTGCCAGCAGTTATCCCCGGGGCTCTGGAAACACCATATATTTT. Translation: CASSYPRGSGNTIYF. The chain has TRBV7-9 and TRBJ1-3; no clear D gene. The ends were cut back, 6 bases at V and 0 bases at J, with 12 bases in the middle. CDR1 and CDR2 from the germline V gene are SEHNR and FQNEAQ (reference sequence). The CDR3 runs 15 residues.

This chain uses TRBV9 with TRBJ1-1, with unresolved D. The CDR3 is 16 residues long. CDR1 SGDLS and CDR2 YYNGEE come from the germline V gene. Trimming removed 0 bases at V and 0 bases at J, with 12 bases between. CDR3 sequence reads: CASSVVAGYVNTEAFF. CDR3 in DNA: TGTGCCAGCAGCGTAGTGGCGGGGTACGTGAACACTGAAGCTTTCTTT.

The J gene is TRBJ1-5, the V gene TRBV6-6; no definite D call. CDR1 and CDR2 from the germline V gene are MNHNY and SVGAGI (reference sequence). CDR3 length: 12 amino acids. V was clipped by 6 bases and J by 7 bases, with 10 bases between them. This chain's CDR3 is CASRSAGQPQHF. Here the CDR3 DNA reads TGTGCCAGCAGGAGCGCGGGGCAGCCCCAGCATTTT.

CDR3 bases: TGTGCCAGCAGTTCCGCCGGGTTCTTCGGAACGACCCAGTACTTC. Its protein is CASSSAGFFGTTQYF. The chain is built from TRBV27 and TRBJ2-5, with D uncertain. The CDR3 spans 15 residues. V gave up 4 bases and J gave up 7 bases, with 19 bases separating them. Germline assignment: CDR1 MNHEY and CDR2 SMNVEV (reference sequence).

The chain links TRBV2 to TRBJ1-6; TRBD1 is a possible D gene (6 bases). The CDR3 spans 14 residues. CDR1 is SNHLY and CDR2 is FYNNEI in the germline V gene. V was pared by 10 bases and J by 7 bases, with 17 bases between. The CDR3 nucleotides read TGTGCCACCCCACAGGGAACGGAAAATTCACCCCTCCACTTT. It codes for CATPQGTENSPLHF.

The chain joins TRBV11-2 to TRBJ2-6; TRBD2 matches 11 bases. Germline V CDR1 and CDR2: SGHAT, FQNNGV. V lost 0 bases and J lost 0; bases outside the gene matches: 1. The CDR3 extends over 18 amino acids. The CDR3 region has the DNA TGTGCCAGCAGCTTAGATAGCGGGGGGGACTCTGGGGCCAACGTCCTGACTTTC. It is translated as CASSLDSGGDSGANVLTF.